Detailed here is one TCR beta chain. Per the study methods: It was from reference gene primer amplification that nucleated cell counts were estimated. TCRdb keeps only in-frame clones here, not all; method: immunoSEQ multiplex PCR. The DNA was the basis for D and trimming; V, J and clone size are from that table. The sample contains around 150,000 clones, 80% to 90% of which appear only once. V lost 2 bases and J lost 0, with 14 bases in between. Looked up from germline, CDR1 is LGHNT and CDR2 is FRNRAP. The CDR3 length is 17 residues. This record comes from a study of blood T cell repertoires in COVID-19. Study-wide context: Some COVID-19 samples were acute and others convalescent; all came from the United States, Italy and Spain. The cDNA or gDNA used as material had been derived from T cells, B-cell-depleted T cells, or PBMCs.

The sequencing input was peripheral blood. The V call is TRBV12-5, the J call TRBJ1-3, with a tentative D call TRBD1 (6 bases). This clonotype was sampled from a woman between 40 and 50 years old with acute or convalescent COVID-19. CDR3 sequence reads: CASGLLRDTGSGNTIYF. The CDR3 DNA sequence: TGTGCTAGTGGTTTGCTTCGGGACACCGGCTCTGGAAACACCATATATTTT.